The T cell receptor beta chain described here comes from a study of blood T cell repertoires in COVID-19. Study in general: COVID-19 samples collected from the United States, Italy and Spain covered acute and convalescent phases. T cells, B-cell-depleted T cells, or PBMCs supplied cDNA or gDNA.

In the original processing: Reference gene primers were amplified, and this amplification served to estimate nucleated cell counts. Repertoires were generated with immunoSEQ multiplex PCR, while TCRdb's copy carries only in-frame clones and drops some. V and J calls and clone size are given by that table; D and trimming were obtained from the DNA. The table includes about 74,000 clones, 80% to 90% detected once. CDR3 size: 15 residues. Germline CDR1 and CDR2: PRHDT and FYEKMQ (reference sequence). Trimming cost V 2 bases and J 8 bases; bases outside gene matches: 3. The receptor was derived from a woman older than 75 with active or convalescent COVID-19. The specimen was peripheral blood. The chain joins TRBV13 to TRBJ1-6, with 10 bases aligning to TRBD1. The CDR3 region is CASSLRDRGYSPLHF. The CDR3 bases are TGTGCCAGCAGCTTAAGGGACAGGGGATATTCACCCCTCCACTTT.